The rows below give T cell receptor beta chains drawn from one sample of a study of T cell responses to AZD1222 COVID-19 vaccine. Sequencing used immunoSEQ multiplex PCR; TCRdb keeps in-frame clones, though not all of them. This sample has some 150,000 clones, with more than 75% found just once. Sequencing was performed on peripheral blood, taken 28 days after the second AZD1222 dose. The receptors come from an adult who received the AZD1222 COVID-19 vaccine. Both conserved end residues are part of each CDR3. D genes are given only for firm matches. Clone size appears in some rows only: once, few, many, or a class for an expanded clone.

d_call clone_size j_call cdr3_length v_call cdr3_aa cdr3_nt
. . TRBJ1-2 16 TRBV4-3 CASSQDRRVQYYGYTF TGCGCCAGCAGCCAAGATCGGCGGGTTCAATATTATGGCTACACCTTC
TRBD2 . TRBJ2-5 16 TRBV9 CASSVGASGGAETQYF TGTGCCAGCAGCGTAGGGGCTAGCGGGGGGGCTGAGACCCAGTACTTC
TRBD1 . TRBJ1-6 15 TRBV7-8 CASSSDRGHNSPLHF TGTGCCAGCAGCTCTGACAGGGGTCATAATTCACCCCTCCACTTT
. . TRBJ2-6 16 TRBV27 CASSPPRGSGANVLTF TGTGCCAGCAGTCCCCCCCGGGGCTCTGGGGCCAACGTCCTGACTTTC
. . TRBJ1-5 15 TRBV15 CATSRGGQRNQPQHF TGTGCCACCAGCAGAGGGGGGCAGCGCAATCAGCCCCAGCATTTT
. . TRBJ1-2 14 TRBV18 CASSLQNRGYGYTF TGTGCCAGCTCACTCCAGAACCGAGGCTATGGCTACACCTTC
TRBD1 . TRBJ1-4 15 TRBV6-4 CASSESGTGSRKLFF TGTGCCAGCAGTGAGTCCGGGACAGGGAGTCGGAAACTGTTTTTT
. . TRBJ1-1 16 TRBV5-1 CASRVGVGNMNTEAFF TGCGCCAGCAGGGTGGGAGTTGGAAACATGAACACTGAAGCTTTCTTT
. . TRBJ1-6 14 TRBV3-1/TRBV3-2 CASSRTDNNSPLHF TGTGCCAGCAGCCGGACGGATAATAATTCACCCCTCCACTTT
. once TRBJ2-3 10 TRBV20-1 CSAIRDTQYF TGCAGTGCTATCCGGGATACGCAGTATTTT
. few TRBJ1-2 14 TRBV9 CASSVGGRDYGYTF TGTGCCAGCAGCGTGGGGGGGCGCGACTATGGCTACACCTTC
TRBD1 . TRBJ2-7 14 TRBV7-9 CASSTATGSHEQYF TGTGCCAGCAGTACCGCGACAGGGTCCCACGAGCAGTACTTC
. . TRBJ1-5 14 TRBV18 CASSPPAASTPQHF TGTGCCAGCTCACCACCGGCGGCCTCAACGCCCCAGCATTTT
TRBD2 . TRBJ2-3 14 TRBV29-1 CSAKRGGRTDTQYF TGCAGCGCTAAACGGGGGGGCCGGACAGATACGCAGTATTTT
. . TRBJ1-2 13 TRBV5-4 CASSLLGEGSYTF TGTGCCAGCAGCTTGTTGGGGGAGGGTAGCTACACCTTC
TRBD1 . TRBJ1-4 14 TRBV19 CASSTQGQGEKLFF TGTGCCAGTAGTACTCAGGGACAGGGAGAAAAACTGTTTTTT
. . TRBJ2-7 12 TRBV9 CASSGDNPEQYF TGTGCCAGCAGCGGGGACAATCCCGAGCAGTACTTC
. . TRBJ1-1 14 TRBV10-2 CASSESRMNTEAFF TGCGCCAGCAGTGAGTCGAGGATGAACACTGAAGCTTTCTTT
. . TRBJ2-3 14 TRBV5-1 CATRGTSSRDTQYF TGCGCCACCCGGGGGACTTCCTCAAGAGATACGCAGTATTTT
. . TRBJ2-5 13 TRBV4-1 CASSQVGVGTQYF TGCGCCAGCAGCCAAGTAGGAGTAGGGACCCAGTACTTC
. . TRBJ2-1 16 TRBV4-2 CASSQEGGGSYNEQFF TGTGCCAGCAGCCAAGAAGGAGGGGGCTCCTACAATGAGCAGTTCTTC
. . TRBJ1-2 14 TRBV4-2 CASSQDREIYGYTF TGTGCCAGCAGCCAAGATAGGGAGATCTATGGCTACACCTTC
. once TRBJ1-5 14 TRBV5-8 CASSPGTYHQPQHF TGTGCCAGCAGTCCCGGGACGTATCATCAGCCCCAGCATTTT
TRBD1 . TRBJ1-6 18 TRBV6-4 CASSFGQGGLSYNSPLHF TGTGCCAGCAGTTTTGGACAGGGGGGTCTCTCCTATAATTCACCCCTCCACTTT
. . TRBJ1-1 13 TRBV7-2 CASSLAQQVEAFF TGTGCCAGCAGCTTAGCCCAACAGGTTGAAGCTTTCTTT
. . TRBJ2-7 14 TRBV5-1 CASAAGGVNYEQYF TGCGCCAGCGCCGCCGGGGGAGTGAACTACGAGCAGTACTTC
. . TRBJ1-1 13 TRBV6-4 CASSDQGNTEAFF TGTGCCAGCAGTGACCAGGGGAACACTGAAGCTTTCTTT
. . TRBJ1-3 14 TRBV5-4 CASSLEIPGNTIYF TGTGCCAGCAGCTTGGAGATCCCTGGAAACACCATATATTTT
. . TRBJ1-5 14 TRBV18 CASSPSSVDQPQHF TGTGCCAGCTCACCGAGCAGCGTCGATCAGCCCCAGCATTTT
TRBD2 once TRBJ2-7 15 TRBV19 CASSIGPSGSYEQYF TGTGCCAGTAGTATAGGCCCTAGCGGTTCCTACGAGCAGTACTTC
. . TRBJ1-1 11 TRBV6-5 CASRGQSEAFF TGTGCCAGCAGAGGACAAAGTGAAGCTTTCTTT
TRBD1 . TRBJ1-1 18 TRBV18 CASSPSDRATGMNTEAFF TGTGCCAGCTCACCGAGTGATAGAGCGACAGGGATGAACACTGAAGCTTTCTTT
. . TRBJ1-1 12 TRBV7-9 CASSLGLAEAFF TGTGCCAGCAGCTTGGGGTTAGCTGAAGCTTTCTTT